Listed below are T cell receptor beta chains from one sample, sequenced in a study of cytomegalovirus exposure and HLA in healthy donors. The assay was immunoSEQ multiplex PCR, and TCRdb's table has in-frame clones only and misses some. The table has some 190,000 clones, around 78% seen once. The sequenced material came from PBMCs. These receptor sequences come from a man in his late teens or twenties in good health and CMV-seronegative. Both conserved end residues are part of each CDR3. A D gene is named only where the DNA matches it firmly. Part of the rows lack a size; the others show once, few, many or a class for expanded clones.

V	size	length	J	D	DNA	CDR3
TRBV28	-	14	TRBJ1-3	-	TGTGCCAGCAACTTAGGGGGTACAGGAAACACCATATATTTT	CASNLGGTGNTIYF
TRBV9	-	18	TRBJ2-1	TRBD2	TGTGCCAGCAGCCTCCCGAGGACTAGCGGGGGCCTAACCTCCGAGCAGTTCTTC	CASSLPRTSGGLTSEQFF
TRBV28	-	15	TRBJ1-5	TRBD1	TGTGCCAGCAGAGACAGGGGATTAGTCGATCAGCCCCAGCATTTT	CASRDRGLVDQPQHF
TRBV4-1	few	17	TRBJ2-3	TRBD2	TGCGCCAGCAGCCAAGTCTTAGCTAGCGGGAGGTCAGATACGCAGTATTTT	CASSQVLASGRSDTQYF
TRBV6-1	-	14	TRBJ2-3	-	TGTGCCAGCAGTACAGACAGACTCACAGATACGCAGTATTTT	CASSTDRLTDTQYF
TRBV7-9	few	16	TRBJ2-7	-	TGTGCCAGCAGCCCACCCGTGGGTGCAGGCTCCTACGAGCAGTACTTC	CASSPPVGAGSYEQYF
TRBV6-5	-	13	TRBJ1-2	-	TGTGCCAGCAGGCCGAGACAGGCTGGAGGCTACACCTTC	CASRPRQAGGYTF
TRBV28	-	15	TRBJ2-5	TRBD1	TGTGCCAGCAGTCCTCCCCGGACAGGGCAAGAGACCCAGTACTTC	CASSPPRTGQETQYF
TRBV5-1	-	13	TRBJ1-1	-	TGCGCCAGCCACAGGGCACTGAACACTGAAGCTTTCTTT	CASHRALNTEAFF
TRBV9	-	17	TRBJ2-2	TRBD2	TGTGCCAGCAGCGTAGTTCCACTAGCGGGGTACACCGGGGAGCTGTTTTTT	CASSVVPLAGYTGELFF
TRBV27	-	16	TRBJ1-5	TRBD1	TGTGCCAGCAGCTCGGACAGGGGGCGCCGGGATCAGCCCCAGCATTTT	CASSSDRGRRDQPQHF
TRBV5-8	-	16	TRBJ1-3	-	TGTGCCAGCAGCTTGTTGTTTAGGAGTCGTGGAAACACCATATATTTT	CASSLLFRSRGNTIYF
TRBV5-1	-	15	TRBJ1-1	-	TGCGCCAGCAGCTTGGGGCAGGGAATGAACACTGAAGCTTTCTTT	CASSLGQGMNTEAFF
TRBV5-4	few	15	TRBJ2-7	-	TGTGCCAGCAGCGGCACAGGGTTAAGTTCCTACGAGCAGTACTTC	CASSGTGLSSYEQYF
TRBV19	once	13	TRBJ1-4	-	TGTGCCAGTAGTATAATTGGGCGAGAAAAACTGTTTTTT	CASSIIGREKLFF
TRBV4-1	-	17	TRBJ1-1	TRBD1	TGCGCCAGCACCCCTCCGACAGGGAGAGGTGCGGGCACTGAAGCTTTCTTT	CASTPPTGRGAGTEAFF
TRBV30	-	14	TRBJ2-7	-	TGTGCCTGGAGGGCTGACAGGTTAACCTACGAGCAGTACTTC	CAWRADRLTYEQYF
TRBV28	-	14	TRBJ2-7	-	TGTGCCAGCTCAAGGACCCAGCGGGCCTACGAGCAGTACTTC	CASSRTQRAYEQYF
TRBV4-1	-	14	TRBJ1-1	TRBD1	TGCGCCAGCAGCCACCGACGCAGGGGGGAAGAAGCTTTCTTT	CASSHRRRGEEAFF
TRBV5-6	-	15	TRBJ2-5	TRBD1	TGTGCCAGCAGCTGGGTGGGACAGGGTCAAGAGACCCAGTACTTC	CASSWVGQGQETQYF
TRBV28	-	13	TRBJ2-7	TRBD2	TGTGCCAGCAGTTGGACTAGCGCCTACGAGCAGTACTTC	CASSWTSAYEQYF
TRBV7-2	-	16	TRBJ2-3	TRBD2	TGTGCCAGCAGCTTAAACAGCGGGGGGGCGGTCGATACGCAGTATTTT	CASSLNSGGAVDTQYF
TRBV30	-	12	TRBJ2-5	-	TGTGCCTGGAGCGAAGGGGCGCGGACCCAGTACTTC	CAWSEGARTQYF
TRBV10-3	once	14	TRBJ1-3	-	TGTGCCATCACCACAGGAATCTCTGGAAACACCATATATTTT	CAITTGISGNTIYF
TRBV2	few	16	TRBJ2-1	TRBD1	TGTGCCAGCAGTCATACCCCGGGGACAGGGCGGAATGAGCAGTTCTTC	CASSHTPGTGRNEQFF
TRBV29-1	-	14	TRBJ2-7	TRBD1	TGCAGCGTTGAAGGGACAGGAAGCCCCTACGAGCAGTACTTC	CSVEGTGSPYEQYF
TRBV27	-	15	TRBJ1-2	-	TGTGCCAGCAGTTTAGCCGGCGGCGGGCGCTATGGCTACACCTTC	CASSLAGGGRYGYTF
TRBV28	-	17	TRBJ2-3	TRBD2	TGTGCCAGCAGTCCCCCCCCCAGCGGGAGTATGGAAGATACGCAGTATTTT	CASSPPPSGSMEDTQYF
TRBV19	-	17	TRBJ2-5	-	TGTGCCAGTAGTATGGACGTTGCGAGCGGGTTCCAAGAGACCCAGTACTTC	CASSMDVASGFQETQYF
TRBV9	few	15	TRBJ2-2	-	TGTGCCAGCAGCATCATCGGACTGACGCCCGGGGAGCTGTTTTTT	CASSIIGLTPGELFF
TRBV30	-	17	TRBJ2-3	TRBD2	TGTGCCTGGACCACCTCCCGGGTTAGCGGGAGGGCAGATACGCAGTATTTT	CAWTTSRVSGRADTQYF
TRBV4-1	-	16	TRBJ1-4	-	TGCGCCAGCAGCCATTCGCCGGGACAAAAAAATGAAAAACTGTTTTTT	CASSHSPGQKNEKLFF
TRBV29-1	-	13	TRBJ1-1	-	TGCAGCGTTGCAGAGTTTCAGAACACTGAAGCTTTCTTT	CSVAEFQNTEAFF